This entry lists 26 T cell receptor beta chains sequenced from one sample in a study of vaccination effects on CD4 cells after COVID-19. Measured with immunoSEQ multiplex PCR; TCRdb has only the in-frame clones, and not every one. This table has some 25,000 clones, about two thirds appearing once. No antigen has been assigned to these receptors. Antigen-specific CD4+ T cells expanded by the ViraFEST assay with viral peptide pools were then sequenced. With approximately ten days of culture completed, CD4+ T cells were isolated. Previously uninfected by SARS-CoV-2, the vaccine recipients also showed negative nucleocapsid antibodies. The specimen was CD4+ T cells from PBMCs cultured with HCoV-OC43 spike peptides, collected before COVID-19 vaccination. Stated subset: HCoV-OC43 spike overlapping peptide pool stimulation. The receptors originated from a human donor who received a COVID-19 vaccine.

CDR3 sequence (DNA): TGTGCCAGCAGGGGCGGGGGGGGCACAGATACGCAGTATTTT. This sequence encodes CASRGGGGTDTQYF. The chain carries TRBV6-5 and TRBJ2-3; 9 positions match TRBD2. J lost 1 base, V lost 6 bases, and 2 bases had no gene match. The CDR3 extends over 14 amino acids. Germline CDR1 MNHEY, CDR2 SVGAGI.

V and J are TRBV7-9 and TRBJ2-1, with a possible D match to TRBD2 (5 bases). V lost 9 bases and J 16 bases, leaving 22 bases between the germline ends. This CDR3 region has 12 residues. CDR1 is SEHNR, CDR2 FQNEAQ, per germline (reference sequence). The CDR3 bases are TGTGCCAGTGCCCTTACGGGGTCGGGGAGTTTCTTC. Translation: CASALTGSGSFF. Combining the CDR3 with reference TRBV7-9 and TRBJ2-1 gives the whole variable domain DTGVSQNPRHKITKRGQNVTFRCDPISEHNRLYWYRQTLGQGPEFLTYFQNEAQLEKSRLLSDRFSAERPKGSFSTLEIQRTEQGDSAMYLCASALTGSGSFFGPGTRLTVL.

This sequence joins TRBV5-6 and TRBJ2-1, with D possibly TRBD2 on 6 matching bases. The CDR3 is 16 residues long. With 7 bases removed from V and 1 base from J, the gap between germline ends came to 18 bases. CDR1 SGHDT and CDR2 YYEEEE come from the germline V gene. Here the CDR3 reads CASGAGPFLSYNEQFF. Written as DNA, the CDR3 is TGTGCCAGCGGGGCGGGACCCTTTTTGTCCTACAATGAGCAGTTCTTC.

Only a few counts were recorded for this clone. The V gene is TRBV5-1, the J gene TRBJ2-4; D perhaps matches TRBD2 (7 bases). The CDR3 sequence is 15 residues long. Trimming left V 4 bases short and J 5 bases short, with 16 bases between. Germline loops: CDR1 SGHRS, CDR2 YFSETQ. CDR3 residues: CASSEGGGVENIQYF. The CDR3 region has the DNA TGCGCCAGCAGCGAAGGGGGGGGTGTTGAAAACATTCAGTACTTC.

The chain is built from TRBV9 and TRBJ1-2, with D unresolved. The CDR3 is 14 residues long. Trimming pared 1 base from V and 1 base from J, leaving 8 bases between. Germline V lookup: CDR1 SGDLS, CDR2 YYNGEE. The CDR3 sequence is CASSVLSDNYGYTF. For the CDR3, the DNA is TGTGCCAGCAGCGTACTTTCAGATAACTATGGCTACACCTTC.

The sample holds one count of this clone. The V and J genes are TRBV5-4 and TRBJ2-3, with unresolved D. Germline V gene lookup returns CDR1 SGHNT and CDR2 YYREEE (reference sequence). The CDR3 has 12 residues. Trimming stripped 1 base from V and 3 bases from J, with 3 bases between. CDR3 region: CASSLSTDTQYF. The CDR3 nucleotides are TGTGCCAGCAGCTTGTCTACAGATACGCAGTATTTT.

This chain links TRBV5-1 with TRBJ2-3; TRBD1 matches 9 bases. J was trimmed by 3 bases and V by 0 bases; bases with no gene match: 2. The germline V gene has CDR1 SGHRS and CDR2 YFSETQ. This CDR3 has 15 residues. CDR3 in DNA: TGCGCCAGCAGCTTGGACGGACAGGGGACAGATACGCAGTATTTT. Residues: CASSLDGQGTDTQYF.

The table lists this clone with a count of one. CDR3 sequence: CAWNAVGGGNYGYTF. CDR3 coding DNA: TGTGCCTGGAACGCGGTGGGGGGAGGGAACTATGGCTACACCTTC. The chain employs TRBV30 and TRBJ1-2; D is possibly TRBD1 (5 bases). This CDR3 contains 15 residues. CDR1 is GTSNPN, CDR2 SVGIG, per germline (reference sequence). The V end was cut by 4 bases, the J end by 2 bases, with 17 bases between.

This sequence joins TRBV11-2 and TRBJ1-6; D remains ambiguous. CDR3 length: 14 amino acids. In germline, CDR1 is SGHAT, CDR2 FQNNGV. V was pared by 2 bases and J by 6 bases, with 8 bases between. The CDR3 sequence is CASSLPGSNSPLHF. The CDR3 DNA reads TGTGCCAGCAGCTTACCGGGGAGTAATTCACCCCTCCACTTT.

This clone has a single count. The rearrangement links TRBV4-1 to TRBJ1-2; 12 nucleotides match TRBD1. The V and J ends lost 0 bases and 4 bases, in that order; junction bases with no gene match: 3. CDR3 length equals 16 residues. CDR1 is MGHRA, CDR2 YSYEKL, per germline. In DNA form, the CDR3 reads TGCGCCAGCAGCCAAGATGGGGGACAGGGGGCCTATGGCTACACCTTC. Its translation is CASSQDGGQGAYGYTF.

This clone came up once. The V and J genes are TRBV19 and TRBJ1-5; D gene unclear. V lost 2 bases, J lost 4 bases, and 18 bases lay in between. Germline V gene sequence: CDR1 LNHDA, CDR2 SQIVND (reference sequence). The CDR3 length is 17 residues. The CDR3 DNA follows: TGTGCCAGTAGTATACCCCCGACGGGAAGGTGGAATCAGCCCCAGCATTTT. This encodes CASSIPPTGRWNQPQHF.

This chain connects TRBV12-3 or TRBV12-4 to TRBJ2-5; TRBD1 or TRBD2 may be the D gene (5 bases each). V was pared by 7 bases and J by 5 bases, with 11 bases between. The CDR3 loop spans 12 amino acids. The CDR3 DNA follows: TGTGCCAGCAAGGCCGAGGGGGAGACCCAGTACTTC. Translation: CASKAEGETQYF.

The genes are TRBV27 and TRBJ2-3; no definite D call. This CDR3 contains 15 residues. V lost 7 bases, J lost 0 bases, and 14 bases lay in between. Germline values: CDR1 MNHEY, CDR2 SMNVEV (reference sequence). CDR3 bases: TGTGCCAGCACGCCCCGGGTCCATAGCACAGATACGCAGTATTTT. Amino acid sequence: CASTPRVHSTDTQYF.

This chain uses TRBV5-4 with TRBJ1-1; a possible D gene is TRBD1 (6 bases). Looked up from germline, CDR1 is SGHNT and CDR2 is YYREEE (reference sequence). CDR3 size: 14 residues. V lost 3 bases to trimming and J lost 1 base, with 10 bases between them. CDR3 amino acids: CASSSGQPNTEAFF. For the CDR3, the DNA is TGTGCCAGCAGCTCTGGACAGCCGAACACTGAAGCTTTCTTT.

The chain employs TRBV27 and TRBJ2-5, with no clear D. Trimming left V 6 bases short and J 4 bases short, with 9 bases between. The CDR3 is 12 residues long. Per germline, CDR1 MNHEY and CDR2 SMNVEV (reference sequence). CDR3 DNA: TGTGCCAGCAGGGGGATAGGAGAGACCCAGTACTTC. It specifies CASRGIGETQYF.

The chain joins TRBV3-1 (or the pseudogene TRBV3-2) to TRBJ2-5, with 10 bases lining up with TRBD2. This CDR3 region has 14 residues. The germline V gene encodes CDR1 LGHDT and CDR2 YNNKEL (reference sequence). Trimming removed 2 bases from V and 5 bases from J; junction bases left unmatched: 2. The DNA of the CDR3 is TGTGCCAGCAGCCAACCAGCGGGAGGGGAGACCCAGTACTTC. This sequence encodes CASSQPAGGETQYF.

The chain combines TRBV6-1 with TRBJ1-2; TRBD1 agrees at 10 bases. Germline-derived CDR1 and CDR2 are MNHNS and SASEGT. The CDR3 has 15 residues. V lost 1 base to trimming and J lost 2 bases; unmatched junction nucleotides: 1. CDR3 coding DNA: TGTGCCAGCAGTGAAGAGGGACAGGGGAACTATGGCTACACCTTC. It yields the protein CASSEEGQGNYGYTF.

The J gene is TRBJ2-3, the V gene TRBV10-1; the D is unclear. This CDR3 is built from 16 residues. CDR1 is WNHNN and CDR2 is SYGVQD in the germline V gene (reference sequence). Trimming left V 3 bases short and J 3 bases short, with 16 bases between. The CDR3 here is CASSDGRPWRTDTQYF. The CDR3 DNA reads TGCGCCAGCAGTGACGGAAGGCCGTGGCGGACAGATACGCAGTATTTT.

V gene TRBV7-6 combines with J gene TRBJ2-3; D gene uncertain. The CDR3 loop spans 15 amino acids. Germline V gene lookup returns CDR1 SGHVS and CDR2 FNYEAQ. Trimming took off 7 bases at V and 0 bases at J, with 14 bases between the two ends. CDR3 loop: CASTLQPGSTDTQYF. CDR3 bases: TGTGCCAGCACCCTCCAGCCAGGAAGCACAGATACGCAGTATTTT.

The table lists this clone with a few counts. The genes are TRBV2 and TRBJ1-2, with D tentatively TRBD1 (6 bases). Per germline, CDR1 SNHLY and CDR2 FYNNEI. V was shortened by 8 bases and J by 10 bases, with 14 bases between the two germline ends. The CDR3 covers 11 residues. CDR3 DNA: TGTGCCAGCCAGGAACAGGGAGCCTACACCTTC. Translating gives CASQEQGAYTF.

The table lists this clone with a few counts. The chain carries TRBV23-1 and TRBJ2-2; either TRBD1 or TRBD2 may supply D (5 bases each). TRBV23-1 counts as an open reading frame of uncertain function. V shed 4 bases and J shed 6 bases, with 24 bases lying between them. This CDR3 is built from 18 residues. The CDR3 region is CASSRPSGSDSGAGELFF. In DNA, the CDR3 is TGCGCCAGCAGTCGCCCTTCAGGGAGTGACAGCGGAGCCGGGGAGCTGTTTTTT.

This clone was observed once. V is TRBV24-1 and J is TRBJ2-7; D may match TRBD1 or TRBD2 (5 bases each). V was pared by 4 bases and J by 4 bases, with 19 bases between. CDR1 KGHDR and CDR2 SFDVKD come from the germline V gene. This CDR3 is 16 amino acids long. CDR3 sequence reads: CATSDPSGTAWYEQYF. The CDR3 nucleotides are TGTGCCACCAGTGACCCGTCCGGGACCGCCTGGTACGAGCAGTACTTC.

The table lists this clone with a few counts. The chain is built from TRBV19 and TRBJ2-3; 10 nucleotides agree with TRBD2. V lost 5 bases and J lost 6; bases outside the gene matches: 14. The CDR3 spans 17 residues. The germline V gene encodes CDR1 LNHDA and CDR2 SQIVND (reference sequence). This CDR3 reads CASSPLIGAGGPDTQYF. The CDR3 DNA follows: TGTGCCAGTAGTCCCTTGATCGGAGCGGGGGGGCCGGATACGCAGTATTTT.

The table lists this clone with a few counts. The rearrangement links TRBV7-8 to TRBJ1-2; TRBD1 might be the D (5 bases). Per the germline V gene, CDR1 is SGHVS and CDR2 is FQNEAQ. The V gene lost 5 bases and the J gene lost 3 bases, with 19 bases spanning the gap. CDR3 length: 16 amino acids. The CDR3 DNA reads TGTGCCAGCAGCCTCTCGGGGCTATACCGATACTATGGCTACACCTTC. As protein: CASSLSGLYRYYGYTF.

The V and J genes are TRBV19 and TRBJ1-2; 8 bases align to TRBD1. CDR3 length: 14 amino acids. Germline values: CDR1 LNHDA, CDR2 SQIVND (reference sequence). V dropped 7 bases and J dropped 8; count of bases not matched to a gene: 12. The CDR3 DNA is TGTGCCAGTACCACGGGCAGGGGGCAATGGGGCTACACCTTC. Translation: CASTTGRGQWGYTF.

The chain links TRBV2 to TRBJ2-3; D uncertain. CDR3 length: 13 residues. CDR1 and CDR2 from the germline V gene are SNHLY and FYNNEI. The germline V and J ends were trimmed by 10 bases and 2 bases, with 13 bases remaining between them. CDR3 protein: CATQTPFTDTQYF. The CDR3 coding sequence is TGTGCCACTCAGACTCCTTTCACAGATACGCAGTATTTT.